Below, 27 T cell receptor beta chains from the same sample are listed, as sequenced in a study of OX40 agonist ivuxolimab in advanced cancers. Receptors were amplified or captured by the immunoSEQ multiplex PCR assay. In its TCRdb copy, this immuneACCESS table keeps in-frame sequences only and misses some clones. Where compared with another copy, unresolved V genes explain less than half of these, and the others have no known cause. The table for this sample lists approximately 46,000 clones; 70% to 80% of them were counted only once. The top ten constitute over 2% of the sample. Material: CD4+ or CD8+ T cells sorted from blood, obtained in a trial of the OX40 agonist ivuxolimab. The receptor set was obtained from an adult with an advanced solid tumor such as melanoma, head and neck, liver or kidney cancer.

The V gene is TRBV28, the J gene TRBJ2-5; 9 bases match TRBD1. CDR3 length: 12 residues. Germline V CDR1 and CDR2: MDHEN, SYDVKM. V was pared by 10 bases and J by 5 bases, with 5 bases of the junction left unmatched. CDR3 sequence: CAIAGQGETQYF. The DNA of the CDR3 is TGTGCCATTGCGGGACAGGGTGAGACCCAGTACTTC.

As DNA, the CDR3 is TGTGCCAGTAGTTATATGGGCAGCGAGACCCAGTACTTC. It yields the protein CASSYMGSETQYF. The chain employs TRBV19 and TRBJ2-5, with D unclear. V was trimmed by 5 bases and J by 5 bases, leaving 12 bases between them. CDR1 is LNHDA and CDR2 is SQIVND in the germline V gene (reference sequence). This CDR3 is 13 amino acids long.

The chain combines TRBV6-1 with TRBJ2-1; 10 nucleotides match TRBD2. The V and J ends lost 4 bases and 2 bases, in that order; junction bases with no gene match: 8. Germline V gene data show CDR1 as MNHNS and CDR2 as SASEGT. The CDR3 runs 17 residues. The CDR3 sequence: CASSGVAGGNTYNEQFF. CDR3 DNA sequence: TGTGCCAGCAGTGGGGTAGCGGGAGGCAACACCTACAATGAGCAGTTCTTC.

The chain is built from TRBV6-6 and TRBJ2-2, with 10 nucleotides matching TRBD2. The CDR3 totals 15 residues. The germline V gene has CDR1 MNHNY and CDR2 SVGAGI (reference sequence). V lost 6 bases to trimming and J lost 4 bases; unmatched junction nucleotides: 5. In DNA form, the CDR3 reads TGTGCCAGCAGGCCGGGACTAGCGATCACCGGGGAGCTGTTTTTT. Its translation: CASRPGLAITGELFF.

The rearrangement uses TRBV5-1 and TRBJ1-2; no definite D call. The germline V gene encodes CDR1 SGHRS and CDR2 YFSETQ. The germline V and J ends were trimmed by 1 base and 5 bases, with 12 bases remaining between them. This CDR3 is 14 amino acids long. The CDR3 loop reads CASSLRPLEYGYTF. DNA for the CDR3: TGCGCCAGCAGCTTGAGGCCCTTGGAGTATGGCTACACCTTC.

Of note for this clone: Other DNA sequences from this sample encode an identical CDR3 as well. The chain carries TRBV19 and TRBJ1-1, with D maybe TRBD1 (5 bases). CDR3 length: 13 amino acids. Trimming shortened V by 3 bases and J by 4 bases, and 9 bases separated the two germline ends. CDR1 is LNHDA and CDR2 is SQIVND in the germline V gene (reference sequence). The CDR3 loop reads CASSISRGTEAFF. In nucleotides, the CDR3 is TGTGCCAGTAGTATTTCAAGGGGCACTGAAGCTTTCTTT.

This sequence joins TRBV7-3 and TRBJ2-5; D gene ambiguous. The CDR3 totals 13 residues. V lost 5 bases and J lost 2, with 9 bases in between. Germline lookup yields CDR1 SGHTA and CDR2 FQGTGA. The CDR3 region is CASSQTLQETQYF. CDR3 bases: TGTGCCAGCAGCCAGACTTTGCAAGAGACCCAGTACTTC.

V and J are TRBV10-3 and TRBJ2-1, with D hard to call. V was shortened by 0 bases and J by 9 bases, with 18 bases between the two germline ends. CDR3 length: 16 amino acids. CDR1 and CDR2 (germline): ENHRY, SYGVKD. The CDR3 DNA reads TGTGCCATCAGTGAGTCGATAGCCATACCCAGTAGTGAGCAGTTCTTC. Translated: CAISESIAIPSSEQFF.

This clone has only one observation. V gene TRBV5-4 combines with J gene TRBJ1-5, with D possibly TRBD1 on 6 matching bases. Germline assignment: CDR1 SGHNT and CDR2 YYREEE (reference sequence). This CDR3 contains 15 residues. V was cut by 2 bases and J by 3 bases, with 12 bases left in between. In DNA, the CDR3 is TGTGCCAGCAGCTTAGCCAGGGGAATCAATCAGCCCCAGCATTTT. It is translated as CASSLARGINQPQHF.

J is TRBJ2-1 and V is TRBV29-1; maybe TRBD2 (5 bases). Germline V gives CDR1 SQVTM, CDR2 ANQGSEA. Trimming removed 7 bases from V and 5 bases from J, with 18 bases in between. The CDR3 extends over 14 amino acids. This CDR3 is CSAKVRGLHNEQFF. The CDR3 DNA reads TGCAGCGCTAAAGTGCGAGGGCTTCACAATGAGCAGTTCTTC.

The gene calls are TRBV21-1 and TRBJ2-3; the table names TRBD1, a call not compared with the DNA. TRBV21-1 is designated a pseudogene. The CDR3 extends over 13 amino acids. The CDR3 nucleotides are TGTGCCAGCAGCAACAGGGGTACAGATACGCAGTATTTT. This encodes CASSNRGTDTQYF.

This clone has a handful of counts. This same CDR3 is encoded by further DNA sequences in the sample. The gene calls are TRBV18 and TRBJ2-5; unclear D gene. This CDR3 spans 12 amino acids. The germline V gene encodes CDR1 KGHSH and CDR2 LQKENI. V lost 2 bases and J 1 base, leaving 2 bases between the germline ends. CDR3 nucleotides: TGTGCCAGCTCACCAGGCCAAGAGACCCAGTACTTC. This sequence encodes CASSPGQETQYF.

The chain joins TRBV25-1 to TRBJ1-4; D possibly corresponds to TRBD1 (6 bases). In germline, CDR1 is MGHDK, CDR2 SYGVNS. Deletions cut 2 bases from V and 7 bases from J, with 14 bases between. CDR3 length equals 15 residues. The CDR3 loop reads CASSEPGTSAEKLFF. The CDR3 DNA reads as TGTGCCAGCAGTGAACCCGGGACAAGTGCTGAAAAACTGTTTTTT.

The chain links TRBV5-1 to TRBJ2-1, with TRBD2 matching 7 bases. Germline assignment: CDR1 SGHRS and CDR2 YFSETQ. V lost 2 bases to trimming and J lost 14 bases; unmatched junction nucleotides: 16. The CDR3 runs 15 residues. The CDR3 DNA sequence: TGCGCCAGCAGCTTAACAGGTCAGAGAGAACGGGGGGAGTTCTTC. Protein product: CASSLTGQRERGEFF. The entire variable domain, with the rest obtained from reference TRBV5-1 and TRBJ2-1, is as follows: KAGVTQTPRYLIKTRGQQVTLSCSPISGHRSVSWYQQTPGQGLQFLFEYFSETQRNKGNFPGRFSGRQFSNSRSEMNVSTLELGDSALYLCASSLTGQRERGEFFGPGTRLTVL.

Only a few counts were recorded for this clone. The V gene is TRBV19, the J gene TRBJ2-3, with a weak D call TRBD2 (6 bases). The CDR3 sequence is 15 residues long. V was trimmed by 1 base and J by 4 bases, leaving 12 bases between them. Germline CDR1 reads LNHDA; CDR2 reads SQIVND (reference sequence). The CDR3 DNA reads as TGTGCCAGTAGTATAGCCGGGAGTGGTCCAGATACGCAGTATTTT. Translating it yields CASSIAGSGPDTQYF.

The genes are TRBV2 and TRBJ1-5; weak D call: TRBD1 (6 bases). The germline V and J ends were trimmed by 1 base and 0 bases, with 7 bases remaining between them. The CDR3 contains 15 residues. Germline CDR1 SNHLY, CDR2 FYNNEI. The CDR3 DNA reads TGTGCCAGCAGTGAAGAGGGGGATAGCAATCAGCCCCAGCATTTT. Its translation is CASSEEGDSNQPQHF.

This clone has a single count. The V and J genes are TRBV5-1 and TRBJ2-3; D ambiguous. The germline V and J ends were trimmed by 3 bases and 2 bases, with 7 bases remaining between them. Looked up from germline, CDR1 is SGHRS and CDR2 is YFSETQ. The CDR3 runs to 13 residues. The CDR3 is CASSSEYTDTQYF. DNA for the CDR3: TGCGCCAGCAGCTCCGAATACACAGATACGCAGTATTTT.

This sequence joins TRBV11-3 and TRBJ1-1; 8 nucleotides line up with TRBD1. CDR1 and CDR2 from the germline V gene are SGHNT and YENEEA. The CDR3 spans 13 residues. With 2 bases clipped from V and 11 bases from J, the junction kept 7 bases outside the gene matches. CDR3 sequence (DNA): TGTGCCAGCAGCTTACACAGGGGGGCCGTCGCTTTCTTT. Its translation is CASSLHRGAVAFF.

This clone has just a few counts. The chain uses TRBV5-1 and TRBJ1-2; 7 bases are shared with TRBD1. The trim removed 5 bases at V and 4 bases at J, leaving 17 bases unmatched. The CDR3 has 17 amino acids. Germline V gene lookup returns CDR1 SGHRS and CDR2 YFSETQ. The CDR3, as DNA: TGCGCCAGCAGATCCGCTGGACAGGCCAATTTAAGCTATGGCTACACCTTC. Its protein is CASRSAGQANLSYGYTF. The entire variable domain, with the rest obtained from reference TRBV5-1 and TRBJ1-2, is as follows: KAGVTQTPRYLIKTRGQQVTLSCSPISGHRSVSWYQQTPGQGLQFLFEYFSETQRNKGNFPGRFSGRQFSNSRSEMNVSTLELGDSALYLCASRSAGQANLSYGYTFGSGTRLTVV.

The chain employs TRBV18 and TRBJ2-3; D gene uncertain. The CDR3 loop spans 13 amino acids. V lost 3 bases and J 6 bases, leaving 10 bases between the germline ends. Per germline, CDR1 KGHSH and CDR2 LQKENI. The CDR3 sequence: CASSPGESDTQYF. CDR3 bases: TGTGCCAGCTCACCCGGTGAGAGCGATACGCAGTATTTT.

The chain employs TRBV10-3 and TRBJ1-5; no firm D call. Trimming removed 0 bases at V and 2 bases at J, with 8 bases between. Per the germline V gene, CDR1 is ENHRY and CDR2 is SYGVKD. This CDR3 has 15 residues. This CDR3 reads CAISESTVGNQPQHF. Here the CDR3 DNA reads TGTGCCATCAGTGAGTCCACGGTCGGCAATCAGCCCCAGCATTTT.

V gene TRBV6-1 combines with J gene TRBJ1-2; D unresolved. V lost 6 bases, J lost 6 bases, and 8 bases lay in between. Germline CDR1 is MNHNS and CDR2 is SASEGT. There are 11 residues in the CDR3. The CDR3 region has the DNA TGTGCCAGCAGCGCGTTTAATGGCTACACCTTC. It specifies CASSAFNGYTF.

The V gene is TRBV6-6, the J gene TRBJ1-3; perhaps TRBD1 as D (6 bases). CDR1 is MNHNY and CDR2 is SVGAGI in the germline V gene (reference sequence). The CDR3 has 14 amino acids. V gave up 6 bases and J gave up 4 bases, with 13 bases separating them. In DNA form, the CDR3 reads TGTGCCAGCAGAGCAAACAGGGCCGGAAACACCATATATTTT. As protein: CASRANRAGNTIYF.

This clone has just a few counts. The V and J genes are TRBV19 and TRBJ2-7; 10 nucleotides line up with TRBD2. The CDR3 extends over 16 amino acids. Germline lookup yields CDR1 LNHDA and CDR2 SQIVND (reference sequence). Unmatched junction bases numbered 12, after V lost 3 bases and J lost 7 bases. Here the CDR3 reads CASSIKASGRNGEQYF. Written as DNA, the CDR3 is TGTGCCAGTAGTATTAAGGCTAGCGGGAGAAATGGTGAGCAGTACTTC.

The genes are TRBV30 and TRBJ2-2; D is unresolved. Germline assignment: CDR1 GTSNPN and CDR2 SVGIG (reference sequence). The CDR3 length is 13 residues. Trimming took off 2 bases at V and 1 base at J, with 5 bases between the two ends. The CDR3 DNA sequence: TGTGCCTGGAGTCGGCGGAACACCGGGGAGCTGTTTTTT. Its translation: CAWSRRNTGELFF.

The rearrangement joins TRBV5-4 to TRBJ1-2; D call uncertain. Germline assignment: CDR1 SGHNT and CDR2 YYREEE (reference sequence). V was pared by 1 base and J by 4 bases, with 14 bases between. The CDR3 loop spans 15 amino acids. The CDR3 DNA reads as TGTGCCAGCAGCTTGTTGTCGAATACAGTCTATGGCTACACCTTC. Its protein is CASSLLSNTVYGYTF.

The genes are TRBV5-6 and TRBJ2-3, with 10 bases matching TRBD2. CDR1 SGHDT and CDR2 YYEEEE come from the germline V gene. The CDR3 extends over 16 amino acids. V shed 6 bases, J shed 7 bases, and the junction held 14 bases outside the gene matches. Here the CDR3 DNA reads TGTGCCAGCAAGCTTTGGCTAGCGGGAGCCAAGAATACGCAGTATTTT. This sequence encodes CASKLWLAGAKNTQYF.